This TCR beta chain was documented in a study of blood T cell repertoires in COVID-19. Looking at the study overall: Some COVID-19 samples were acute and others convalescent; all came from the United States, Italy and Spain.

J was trimmed by 2 bases and V by 0 bases; bases with no gene match: 4. The CDR3 is 16 amino acids. The germline CDR1 and CDR2 sequences are SGHVS and FQNEAQ. Methods used by the authors: Using reference gene primer amplification, nucleated cell counts were estimated. Libraries were prepared by immunoSEQ multiplex PCR; TCRdb keeps only in-frame clonotypes and omits some of them. That table gives V, J and clone size, and the DNA gave D and trimming. The sample shows 150,000 to 200,000 clones, about 82% of them seen only once. Sequencing used peripheral blood. This rearrangement joins TRBV7-8 to TRBJ1-3, with TRBD1 identical over 7 bases. The TCR originated in a woman in her 30s with acute or convalescent COVID-19. Written as DNA, the CDR3 is TGTGCCAGCAGCTTAGCCTTTAGGGGGCCTGGAAACACCATATATTTT. This codes for CASSLAFRGPGNTIYF.